This entry features one T cell receptor (beta chain) sequence. The data derive from a study of beta chain features in type 1 diabetes. The isolated RNA, all of it, was reverse transcribed, so expressed TCRB transcripts were what got sequenced. TCRdb's table, derived via immunoSEQ multiplex PCR, lists solely in-frame clones and lacks some. The sample has under 500,000 clones; approximately 30% are singletons. Specimen: naive CD4+ T cells from blood. The clonotype comes from a man aged 18 to 29 in good health.

In nucleotides, the CDR3 is TGTGCCAGCAGTGTGGGAGGGGCGGTAGATACGCAGTATTTT. The encoded protein is CASSVGGAVDTQYF. The rearrangement uses TRBV6-5 and TRBJ2-3, with TRBD2 identical over 7 bases. This CDR3 comprises 14 residues. V shed 5 bases, J shed 5 bases, and the junction held 7 bases outside the gene matches. CDR1 and CDR2 (germline): MNHEY, SVGAGI.